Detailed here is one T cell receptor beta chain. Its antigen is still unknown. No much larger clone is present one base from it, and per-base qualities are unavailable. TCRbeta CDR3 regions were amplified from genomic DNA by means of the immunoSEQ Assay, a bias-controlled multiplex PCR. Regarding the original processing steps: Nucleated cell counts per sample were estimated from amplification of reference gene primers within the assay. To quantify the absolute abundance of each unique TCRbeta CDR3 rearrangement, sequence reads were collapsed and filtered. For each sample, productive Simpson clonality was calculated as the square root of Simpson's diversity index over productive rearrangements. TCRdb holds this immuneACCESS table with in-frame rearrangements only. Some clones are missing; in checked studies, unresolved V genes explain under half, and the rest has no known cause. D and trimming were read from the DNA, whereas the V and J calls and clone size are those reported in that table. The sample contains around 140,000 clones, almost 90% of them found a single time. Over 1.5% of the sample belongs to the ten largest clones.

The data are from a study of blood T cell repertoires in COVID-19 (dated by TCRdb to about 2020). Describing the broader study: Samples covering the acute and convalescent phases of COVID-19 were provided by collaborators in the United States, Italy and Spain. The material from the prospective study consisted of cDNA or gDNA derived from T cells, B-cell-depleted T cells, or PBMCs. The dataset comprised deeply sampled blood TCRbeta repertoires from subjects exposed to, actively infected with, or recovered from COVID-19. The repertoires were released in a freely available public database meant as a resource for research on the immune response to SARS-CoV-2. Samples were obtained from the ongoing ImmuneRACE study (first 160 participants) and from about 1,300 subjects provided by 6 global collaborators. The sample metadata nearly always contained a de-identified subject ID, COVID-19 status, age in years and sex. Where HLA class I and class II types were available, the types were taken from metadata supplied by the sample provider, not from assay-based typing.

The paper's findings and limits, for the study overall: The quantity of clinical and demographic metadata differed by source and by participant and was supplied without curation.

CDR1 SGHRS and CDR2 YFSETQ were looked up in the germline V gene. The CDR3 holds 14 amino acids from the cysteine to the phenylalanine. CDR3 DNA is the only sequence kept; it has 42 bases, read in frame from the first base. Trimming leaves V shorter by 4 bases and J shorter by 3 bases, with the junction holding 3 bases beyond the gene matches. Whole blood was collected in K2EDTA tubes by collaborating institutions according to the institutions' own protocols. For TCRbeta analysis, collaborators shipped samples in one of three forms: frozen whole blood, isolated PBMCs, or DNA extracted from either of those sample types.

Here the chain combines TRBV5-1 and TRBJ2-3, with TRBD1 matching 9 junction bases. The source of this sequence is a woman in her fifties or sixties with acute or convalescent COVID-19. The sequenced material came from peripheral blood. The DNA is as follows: TGCGCCAGCAGCCCGGGACAGGGAACAGATACGCAGTATTTT. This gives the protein CASSPGQGTDTQYF.